Presented here are 16 T cell receptor beta chains from one specimen sequenced in a study of blood T cell repertoires in COVID-19. Data came from immunoSEQ multiplex PCR; TCRdb stores just in-frame clones and leaves some out. The sample records more than 90,000 clones, about 80% being singletons. Sequencing used peripheral blood. The receptor source for this set is a man in his sixties with acute or convalescent COVID-19.

This clone has more than one count but fewer than ten. The chain recombines TRBV5-1 with TRBJ1-2, with D perhaps matching TRBD1 (5 bases). The CDR3 covers 15 residues. Germline lookup yields CDR1 SGHRS and CDR2 YFSETQ. Trimming took 4 bases from V and 2 from J, leaving 15 bases between them. CDR3 loop: CASSKSERQNYGYTF. As DNA, the CDR3 is TGCGCCAGCAGCAAATCCGAAAGACAGAACTATGGCTACACCTTC. Supplemented by reference TRBV5-1 and TRBJ1-2, the full variable domain reads KAGVTQTPRYLIKTRGQQVTLSCSPISGHRSVSWYQQTPGQGLQFLFEYFSETQRNKGNFPGRFSGRQFSNSRSEMNVSTLELGDSALYLCASSKSERQNYGYTFGSGTRLTVV.

V usage is TRBV5-4 and J usage is TRBJ2-6, with 7 bases fitting TRBD1. The germline gives CDR1 SGHNT, CDR2 YYREEE (reference sequence). There are 17 residues in the CDR3. V was clipped by 4 bases and J by 0 bases; unmatched bases: 7. The DNA for the CDR3 is TGTGCCAGCAGCCGGGACAGCTCCGTCTCTGGGGCCAACGTCCTGACTTTC. Protein product: CASSRDSSVSGANVLTF.

V is TRBV3-1 (or the pseudogene TRBV3-2) and J is TRBJ2-3, with 12 bases identical to TRBD2. Germline V gene lookup returns CDR1 LGHDT and CDR2 YNNKEL (reference sequence). The CDR3 extends over 16 amino acids. V was pared by 0 bases and J by 3 bases, with 1 base of the junction left unmatched. CDR3 residues: CASSQDLAGGTDTQYF. In DNA form, the CDR3 reads TGTGCCAGCAGCCAAGACCTAGCGGGAGGGACAGATACGCAGTATTTT.

The chain links TRBV6-5 to TRBJ2-7; tentative D call: TRBD2 (6 bases). The germline V gene has CDR1 MNHEY and CDR2 SVGAGI. The CDR3 length is 16 residues. V lost 0 bases and J lost 5, with 17 bases in between. Here the CDR3 reads CASSYSPQEGQNEQYF. CDR3 bases: TGTGCCAGCAGTTACTCCCCTCAGGAGGGGCAGAACGAGCAGTACTTC.

The V and J genes are TRBV4-1 and TRBJ1-4; TRBD1 matches at 9 bases. V lost 0 bases and J lost 7; bases outside the gene matches: 12. The CDR3 length is 18 residues. Germline V gene data show CDR1 as MGHRA and CDR2 as YSYEKL. Here the CDR3 DNA reads TGCGCCAGCAGCCAAGATCCCCCGGACAGGGGTCGAGGTGAAAAACTGTTTTTT. Protein product: CASSQDPPDRGRGEKLFF.

J is TRBJ1-5 and V is TRBV24-1; TRBD1 aligns across 7 bases. The V segment lost 9 bases and the J segment 2 bases; nucleotides outside the gene matches: 15. Germline V gene lookup returns CDR1 KGHDR and CDR2 SFDVKD. The length of the CDR3 is 17 residues. This chain's CDR3 is CATPSRGTACGNQPQHF. CDR3 in DNA: TGTGCCACCCCCTCCCGCGGGACAGCATGTGGCAATCAGCCCCAGCATTTT.

This clone occurred a few times. This rearrangement joins TRBV5-4 to TRBJ2-6; possible D gene TRBD1, 6 bases. Germline CDR1 reads SGHNT; CDR2 reads YYREEE (reference sequence). Trimming took off 2 bases at V and 0 bases at J, with 21 bases between the two ends. The CDR3 covers 20 residues. The CDR3 coding sequence is TGTGCCAGCAGCTTTAAGGCCGGGACACCGAAATACTCTGGGGCCAACGTCCTGACTTTC. Translated, it gives CASSFKAGTPKYSGANVLTF.

Ten or more counts support this clone. The rearrangement uses TRBV4-1 and TRBJ1-2; a possible D gene is TRBD1 (5 bases). CDR3 length: 14 residues. Per the germline V gene, CDR1 is MGHRA and CDR2 is YSYEKL. Trimming took 0 bases from V and 4 from J, leaving 9 bases between them. The CDR3 loop is CASSQDIQAYGYTF. CDR3 nucleotides: TGCGCCAGCAGCCAAGATATACAGGCCTATGGCTACACCTTC.

V and J are TRBV5-1 and TRBJ2-1, with 8 bases aligning to TRBD2. This CDR3 contains 14 residues. The V and J ends lost 4 bases and 8 bases, in that order; junction bases with no gene match: 8. The V gene's germline CDR1 is SGHRS and CDR2 YFSETQ. CDR3 nucleotides: TGCGCCAGCAGCCCGGGACTAGTGGTCCATGAGCAGTTCTTC. Residues: CASSPGLVVHEQFF.

V is TRBV7-2 and J is TRBJ1-2; 8 bases agree with TRBD1. CDR1 is SGHTA and CDR2 is FQGNSA in the germline V gene. The J segment lost 4 bases and the V segment lost 5 bases, leaving 9 bases of the junction unmatched. The CDR3 runs to 15 residues. This chain's CDR3 is CASSTPPGTGYGYTF. CDR3 coding DNA: TGTGCCAGCAGCACTCCCCCCGGGACAGGCTATGGCTACACCTTC.

V gene TRBV10-3 combines with J gene TRBJ2-7; unclear D gene. Germline CDR1 reads ENHRY; CDR2 reads SYGVKD. The V end lost 2 bases, the J end lost 3 bases, and 8 bases lay between the germline ends. The CDR3 has 13 amino acids. The CDR3 loop reads CAISEEASYEQYV. The CDR3 DNA reads as TGTGCCATCAGTGAGGAGGCTAGCTACGAGCAGTACGTC.

This sequence joins TRBV3-1 (or the pseudogene TRBV3-2) and TRBJ2-2; possible D gene TRBD1, 6 bases. CDR3 length equals 14 residues. Per germline, CDR1 LGHDT and CDR2 YNNKEL (reference sequence). The ends were cut back, 4 bases at V and 5 bases at J, with 11 bases in the middle. This chain's CDR3 is CASSLGTLTGELFF. CDR3 DNA: TGTGCCAGCAGCCTGGGGACACTTACCGGGGAGCTGTTTTTT.

V gene TRBV4-1 combines with J gene TRBJ2-5, with TRBD1 as a possible D gene (6 bases). There are 13 residues in the CDR3. CDR1 is MGHRA, CDR2 YSYEKL, per germline. V was pared by 4 bases and J by 2 bases, with 8 bases between. In nucleotides, the CDR3 is TGCGCCAGCAGCCGGGGGACACAAGAGACCCAGTACTTC. Its protein is CASSRGTQETQYF.

The chain carries TRBV13 and TRBJ2-3; tentative D call: TRBD2 (6 bases). Germline loops: CDR1 PRHDT, CDR2 FYEKMQ (reference sequence). V lost 1 base to trimming and J lost 2 bases, with 7 bases between them. This CDR3 is built from 14 residues. The CDR3 nucleotides read TGTGCCAGCAGCTTAGCGGGGGACACAGATACGCAGTATTTT. Amino acid sequence: CASSLAGDTDTQYF.

V is TRBV7-2 and J is TRBJ2-7; maybe TRBD2 (7 bases). The CDR3 contains 15 residues. Germline values: CDR1 SGHTA, CDR2 FQGNSA. The V gene lost 1 base and the J gene lost 0 bases, with 10 bases spanning the gap. The CDR3 nucleotides are TGTGCCAGCAGCTTAGGGGGGGGGCACTCCTACGAGCAGTACTTC. It yields the protein CASSLGGGHSYEQYF. Drawing the rest from reference TRBV7-2 and TRBJ2-7, the complete variable domain is GAGVSQSPSNKVTEKGKDVELRCDPISGHTALYWYRQSLGQGLEFLIYFQGNSAPDKSGLPSDRFSAERTGGSVSTLTIQRTQQEDSAVYLCASSLGGGHSYEQYFGPGTRLTVT.

J is TRBJ2-1 and V is TRBV4-1; a possible D gene is TRBD2 (7 bases). V shed 3 bases and J shed 4 bases, with 16 bases lying between them. This CDR3 is built from 16 residues. Germline CDR1 and CDR2: MGHRA and YSYEKL. CDR3 bases: TGCGCCAGCAGCCATGCAACGGGGGGCATATACAATGAGCAGTTCTTC. It codes for CASSHATGGIYNEQFF.